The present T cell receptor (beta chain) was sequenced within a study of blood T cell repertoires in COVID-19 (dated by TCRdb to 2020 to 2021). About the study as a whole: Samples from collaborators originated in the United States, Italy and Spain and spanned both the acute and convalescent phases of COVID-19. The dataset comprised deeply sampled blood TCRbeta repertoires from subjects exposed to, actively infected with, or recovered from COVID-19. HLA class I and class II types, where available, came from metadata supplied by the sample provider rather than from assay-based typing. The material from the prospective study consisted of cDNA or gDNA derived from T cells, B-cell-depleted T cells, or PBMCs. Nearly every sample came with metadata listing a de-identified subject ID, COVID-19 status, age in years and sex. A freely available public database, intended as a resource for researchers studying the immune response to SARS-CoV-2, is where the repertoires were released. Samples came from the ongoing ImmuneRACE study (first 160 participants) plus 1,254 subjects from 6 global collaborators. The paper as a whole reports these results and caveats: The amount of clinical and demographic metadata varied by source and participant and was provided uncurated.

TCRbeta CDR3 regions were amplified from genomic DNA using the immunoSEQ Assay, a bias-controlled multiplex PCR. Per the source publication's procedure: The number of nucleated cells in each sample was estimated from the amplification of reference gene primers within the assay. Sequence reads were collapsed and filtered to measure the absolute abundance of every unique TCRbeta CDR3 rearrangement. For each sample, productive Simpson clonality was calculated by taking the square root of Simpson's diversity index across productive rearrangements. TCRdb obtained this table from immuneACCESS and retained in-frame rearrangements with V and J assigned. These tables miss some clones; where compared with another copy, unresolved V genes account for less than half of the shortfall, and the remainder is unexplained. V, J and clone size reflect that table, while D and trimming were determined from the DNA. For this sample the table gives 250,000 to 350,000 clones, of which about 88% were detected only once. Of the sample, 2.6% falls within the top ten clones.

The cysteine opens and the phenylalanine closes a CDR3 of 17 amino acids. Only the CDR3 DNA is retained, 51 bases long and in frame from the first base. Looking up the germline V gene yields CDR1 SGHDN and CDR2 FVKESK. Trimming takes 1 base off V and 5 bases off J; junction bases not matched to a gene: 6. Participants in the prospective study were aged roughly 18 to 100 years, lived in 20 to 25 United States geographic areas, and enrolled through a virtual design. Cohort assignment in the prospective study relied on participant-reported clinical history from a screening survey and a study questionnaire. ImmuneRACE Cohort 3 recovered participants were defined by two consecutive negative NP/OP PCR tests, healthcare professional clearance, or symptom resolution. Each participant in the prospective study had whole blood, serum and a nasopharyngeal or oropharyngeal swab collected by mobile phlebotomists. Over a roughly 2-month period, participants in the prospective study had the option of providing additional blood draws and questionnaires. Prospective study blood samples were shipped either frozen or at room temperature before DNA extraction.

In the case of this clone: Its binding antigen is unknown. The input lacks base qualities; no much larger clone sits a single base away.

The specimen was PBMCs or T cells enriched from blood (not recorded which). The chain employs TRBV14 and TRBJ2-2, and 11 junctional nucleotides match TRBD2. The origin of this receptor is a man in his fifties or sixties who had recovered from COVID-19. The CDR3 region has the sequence CASSQGSGRVRTGELFF. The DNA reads TGTGCCAGCAGCCAAGGTAGCGGGAGGGTGAGGACCGGGGAGCTGTTTTTT.